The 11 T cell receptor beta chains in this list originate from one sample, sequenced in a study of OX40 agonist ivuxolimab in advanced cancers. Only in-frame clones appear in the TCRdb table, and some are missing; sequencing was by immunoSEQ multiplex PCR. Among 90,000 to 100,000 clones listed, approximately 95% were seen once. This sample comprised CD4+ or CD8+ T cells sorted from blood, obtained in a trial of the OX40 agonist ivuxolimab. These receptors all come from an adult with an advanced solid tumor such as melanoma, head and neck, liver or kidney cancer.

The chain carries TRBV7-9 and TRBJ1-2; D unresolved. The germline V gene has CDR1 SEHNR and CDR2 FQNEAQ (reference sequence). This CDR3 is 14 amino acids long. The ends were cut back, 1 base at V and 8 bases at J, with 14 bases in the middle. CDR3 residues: CASSLGAGSEGYTF. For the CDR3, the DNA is TGTGCCAGCAGCTTAGGGGCCGGGTCGGAAGGCTACACCTTC.

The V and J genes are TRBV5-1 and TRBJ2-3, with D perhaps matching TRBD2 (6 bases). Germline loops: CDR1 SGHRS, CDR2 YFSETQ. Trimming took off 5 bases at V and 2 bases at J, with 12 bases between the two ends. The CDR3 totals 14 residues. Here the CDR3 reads CASRFPGATDTQYF. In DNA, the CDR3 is TGCGCCAGCAGATTCCCGGGAGCCACAGATACGCAGTATTTT. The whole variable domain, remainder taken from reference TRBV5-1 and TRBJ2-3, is KAGVTQTPRYLIKTRGQQVTLSCSPISGHRSVSWYQQTPGQGLQFLFEYFSETQRNKGNFPGRFSGRQFSNSRSEMNVSTLELGDSALYLCASRFPGATDTQYFGPGTRLTVL.

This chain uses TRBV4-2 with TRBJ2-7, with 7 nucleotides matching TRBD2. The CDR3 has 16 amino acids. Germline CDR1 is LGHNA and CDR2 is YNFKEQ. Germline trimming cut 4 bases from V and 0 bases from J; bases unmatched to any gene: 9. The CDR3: CASSPHERGGSYEQYF. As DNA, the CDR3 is TGTGCCAGCAGCCCTCATGAGCGGGGTGGCTCCTACGAGCAGTACTTC.

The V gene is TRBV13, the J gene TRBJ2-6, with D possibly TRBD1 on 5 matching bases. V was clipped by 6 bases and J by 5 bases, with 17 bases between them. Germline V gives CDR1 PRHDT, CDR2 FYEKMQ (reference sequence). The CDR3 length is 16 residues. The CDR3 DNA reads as TGTGCCAGCAGTCCTCCCCAGGGTAGCTGGGCCAACGTCCTGACTTTC. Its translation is CASSPPQGSWANVLTF.

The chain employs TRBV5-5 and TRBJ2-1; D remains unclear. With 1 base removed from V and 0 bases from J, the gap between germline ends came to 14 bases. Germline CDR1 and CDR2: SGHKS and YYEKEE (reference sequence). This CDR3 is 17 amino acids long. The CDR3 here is CASSLSLGRSSYNEQFF. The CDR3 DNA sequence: TGTGCCAGCAGCTTGAGTCTTGGGCGCAGCTCCTACAATGAGCAGTTCTTC.

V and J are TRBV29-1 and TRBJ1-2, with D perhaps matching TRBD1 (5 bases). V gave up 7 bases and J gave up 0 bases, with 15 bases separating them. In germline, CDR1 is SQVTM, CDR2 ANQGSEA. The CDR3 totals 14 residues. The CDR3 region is CSAWGTDANYGYTF. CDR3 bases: TGCAGCGCATGGGGGACGGATGCTAACTATGGCTACACCTTC.

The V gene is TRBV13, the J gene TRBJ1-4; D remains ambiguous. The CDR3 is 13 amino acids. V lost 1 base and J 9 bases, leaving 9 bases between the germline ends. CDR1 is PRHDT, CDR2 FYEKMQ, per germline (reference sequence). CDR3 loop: CASSLVPTQKLFF. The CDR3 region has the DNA TGTGCCAGCAGCTTAGTACCAACGCAAAAACTGTTTTTT.

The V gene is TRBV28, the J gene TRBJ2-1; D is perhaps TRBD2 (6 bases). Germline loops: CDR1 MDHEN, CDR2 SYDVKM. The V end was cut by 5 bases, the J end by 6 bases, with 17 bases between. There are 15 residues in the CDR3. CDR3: CASSPSLSGLNEQFF. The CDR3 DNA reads TGTGCCAGCAGTCCAAGCCTAAGCGGGCTCAATGAGCAGTTCTTC.

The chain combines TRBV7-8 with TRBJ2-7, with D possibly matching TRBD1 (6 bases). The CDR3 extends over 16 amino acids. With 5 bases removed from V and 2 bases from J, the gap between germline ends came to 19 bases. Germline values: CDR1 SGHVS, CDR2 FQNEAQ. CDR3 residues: CASSPEPQGATYEQYF. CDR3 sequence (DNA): TGTGCCAGCAGCCCAGAACCACAGGGAGCTACCTACGAGCAGTACTTC.

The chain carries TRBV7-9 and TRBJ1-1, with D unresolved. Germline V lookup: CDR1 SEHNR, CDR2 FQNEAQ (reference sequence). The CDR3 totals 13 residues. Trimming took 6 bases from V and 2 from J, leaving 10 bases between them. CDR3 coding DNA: TGTGCCAGCAGTTCGAGTGGAAACACTGAAGCTTTCTTT. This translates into CASSSSGNTEAFF.

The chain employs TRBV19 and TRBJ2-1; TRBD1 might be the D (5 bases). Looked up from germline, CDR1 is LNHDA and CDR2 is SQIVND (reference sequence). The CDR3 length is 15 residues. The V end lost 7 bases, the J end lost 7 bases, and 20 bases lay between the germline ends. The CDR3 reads CASTDSPFSRNEQFF. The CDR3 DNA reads TGTGCCAGTACCGACAGCCCTTTCTCCCGTAATGAGCAGTTCTTC. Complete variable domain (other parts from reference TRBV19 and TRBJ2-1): DGGITQSPKYLFRKEGQNVTLSCEQNLNHDAMYWYRQDPGQGLRLIYYSQIVNDFQKGDIAEGYSVSREKKESFPLTVTSAQKNPTAFYLCASTDSPFSRNEQFFGPGTRLTVL.